This T cell receptor (beta chain) was identified in a study of blood T cell repertoires in COVID-19. Study as a whole: From the United States, Italy and Spain came samples of acute and convalescent COVID-19. PBMCs, B-cell-depleted T cells, or T cells were the source of the cDNA or gDNA that made up the material.

The table came from immunoSEQ multiplex PCR; TCRdb's copy has only in-frame clones and leaves some out. Of about 280,000 clones listed, about 90% were seen once; the top ten hold 4.1%. This CDR3 comprises 14 residues. The ends were cut back, 5 bases at V and 5 bases at J, with 16 bases in the middle. Germline-derived CDR1 and CDR2 are GTSNPN and SVGIG (reference sequence). Clinical histories supplied by participants themselves formed the basis of cohort assignment. The sequence was obtained from a woman aged 25 to 39 with acute COVID-19. Source material: PBMCs or T cells enriched from blood (not recorded which). The rearrangement links TRBV30 to TRBJ1-5; TRBD1 might be the D (5 bases). The CDR3 region is CAWSLERGYQPQHF. For the CDR3, the DNA is TGTGCCTGGTCTCTCGAGCGGGGGTATCAGCCCCAGCATTTT.